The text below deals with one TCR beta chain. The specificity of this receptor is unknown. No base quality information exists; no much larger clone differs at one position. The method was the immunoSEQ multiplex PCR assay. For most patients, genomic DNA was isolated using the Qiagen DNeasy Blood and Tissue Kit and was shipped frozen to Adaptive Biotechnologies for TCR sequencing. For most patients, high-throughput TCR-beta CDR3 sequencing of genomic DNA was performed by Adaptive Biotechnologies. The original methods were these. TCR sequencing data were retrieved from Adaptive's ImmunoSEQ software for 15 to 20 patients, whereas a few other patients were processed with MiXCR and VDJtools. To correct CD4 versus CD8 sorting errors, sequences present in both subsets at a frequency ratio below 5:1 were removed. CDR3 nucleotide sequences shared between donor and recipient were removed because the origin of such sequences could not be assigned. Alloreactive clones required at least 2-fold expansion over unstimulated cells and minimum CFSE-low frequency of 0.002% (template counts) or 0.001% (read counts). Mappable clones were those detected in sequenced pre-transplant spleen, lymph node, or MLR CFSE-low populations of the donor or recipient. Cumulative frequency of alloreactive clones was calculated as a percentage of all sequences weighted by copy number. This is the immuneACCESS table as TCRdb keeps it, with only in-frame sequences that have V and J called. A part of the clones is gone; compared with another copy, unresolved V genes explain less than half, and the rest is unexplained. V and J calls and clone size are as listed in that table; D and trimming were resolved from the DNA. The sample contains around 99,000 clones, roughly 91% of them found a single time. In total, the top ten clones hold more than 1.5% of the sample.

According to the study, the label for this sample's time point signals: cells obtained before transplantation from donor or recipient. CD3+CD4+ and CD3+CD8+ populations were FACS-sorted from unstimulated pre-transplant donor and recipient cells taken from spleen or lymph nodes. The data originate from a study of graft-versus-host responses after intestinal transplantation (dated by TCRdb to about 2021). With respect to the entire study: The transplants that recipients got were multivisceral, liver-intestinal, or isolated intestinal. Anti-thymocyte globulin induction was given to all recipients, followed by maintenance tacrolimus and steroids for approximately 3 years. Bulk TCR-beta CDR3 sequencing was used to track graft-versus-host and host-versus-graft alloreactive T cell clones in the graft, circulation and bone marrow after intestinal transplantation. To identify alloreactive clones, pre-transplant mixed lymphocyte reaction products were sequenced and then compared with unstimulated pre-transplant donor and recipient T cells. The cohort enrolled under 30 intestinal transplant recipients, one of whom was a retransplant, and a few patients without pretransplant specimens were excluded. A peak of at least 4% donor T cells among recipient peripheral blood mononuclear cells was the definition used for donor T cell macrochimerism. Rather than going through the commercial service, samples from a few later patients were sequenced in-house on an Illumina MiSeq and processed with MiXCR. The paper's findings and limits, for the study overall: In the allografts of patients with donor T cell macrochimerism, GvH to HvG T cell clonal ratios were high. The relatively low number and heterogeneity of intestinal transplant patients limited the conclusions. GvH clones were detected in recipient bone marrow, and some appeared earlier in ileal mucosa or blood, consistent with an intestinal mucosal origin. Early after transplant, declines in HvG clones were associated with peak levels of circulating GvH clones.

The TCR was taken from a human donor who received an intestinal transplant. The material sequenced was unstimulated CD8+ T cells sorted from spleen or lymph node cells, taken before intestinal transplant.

The nucleotides read TGTGCCAGCACCCCAAACAGGGCCACTGAAGCTTTCTTT. It translates to CASTPNRATEAFF. The chain uses TRBV27 and TRBJ1-1; the D segment could be TRBD1, given 6 matching bases. The germline V gene (reference sequence) sets CDR1 to MNHEY and CDR2 to SMNVEV. Its CDR3 holds 13 amino acids, cysteine through phenylalanine. Kept here is only the CDR3 DNA, which spans 39 bases and is read in frame from base 1. V is reduced by 7 bases and J by 4 bases, leaving a spacing of 13 bases between them.